The 9 T cell receptor beta chains below were found in one sample sequenced in a study of low-dose radiotherapy and immunotherapy resistance in tumors. Time point specified: before trial treatment. TRAV- and TRBV-specific primers primed first-strand cDNA, covering alpha and beta chains. With a constant-region primer and a V-primer adapter, TCRs were subjected to about 20 PCR cycles of amplification. MiXCR was run by TCRdb on the reads, yielding one entry per CDR3 protein. The profile shows tens of thousands of distinct CDR3 sequences, 15% to 20% of them singletons. Source: PBMCs, taken before treatment. The receptor set was obtained from a male donor with prostate cancer.

This clonotype has a count of ten or more. DNA of the CDR3: TGTGCCAGCAGCCTAATACCGGGACTTTCTAGCACAGATACGCAGTATTTT. Protein: CASSLIPGLSSTDTQYF. The chain recombines TRBV5-5 with TRBJ2-3; D may be TRBD2 (6 bases). Between the trimmed V and J ends, which lost 4 bases and 0 bases, there was a span of 18 bases. The CDR3 loop spans 17 amino acids. Germline values: CDR1 SGHKS, CDR2 YYEKEE (reference sequence).

The table lists this clonotype with many counts. The chain couples TRBV12-3 or TRBV12-4 to TRBJ1-1, with D possibly being TRBD1 (5 bases). Trimming removed 8 bases at V and 4 bases at J, with 14 bases between. This CDR3 spans 13 amino acids. The CDR3 protein is CASRGGLGTEAFF. CDR3 DNA sequence: TGTGCCAGCCGCGGGGGGTTGGGCACTGAAGCTTTCTTT.

This clonotype was seen many times. The J gene is TRBJ2-1, the V gene TRBV11-3; TRBD1 matches 7 bases. The V gene's germline CDR1 is SGHNT and CDR2 YENEEA. V gave up 1 base and J gave up 0 bases; unmatched junction bases: 9. The CDR3 is 18 residues long. In nucleotides, the CDR3 is TGTGCCAGCAGCTTAGGATTATCCCGGGACAGCTCCTACAATGAGCAGTTCTTC. It yields the protein CASSLGLSRDSSYNEQFF.

Many counts were recorded for this clonotype. This sequence joins TRBV7-9 and TRBJ2-3, with 7 nucleotides matching TRBD2. J was trimmed by 7 bases and V by 3 bases; bases with no gene match: 7. Germline values: CDR1 SEHNR, CDR2 FQNEAQ (reference sequence). The CDR3 covers 14 residues. The CDR3 nucleotides read TGTGCCAGCAGCTTTGACCAGACTAGCCATACGCAGTATTTT. Translating it yields CASSFDQTSHTQYF.

This clonotype was seen ten or more times. V gene TRBV29-1 combines with J gene TRBJ2-1; D is uncertain. The CDR3 covers 11 residues. The germline V gene has CDR1 SQVTM and CDR2 ANQGSEA. V was cut by 4 bases and J by 5 bases, with 6 bases left in between. As DNA, the CDR3 is TGCAGCGTTGTACGGGACAATGAGCAGTTCTTC. Translating gives CSVVRDNEQFF.

This clonotype has a handful of counts. The V call is TRBV20-1, the J call TRBJ1-1; TRBD1 might be the D (5 bases). The V gene lost 2 bases and the J gene lost 0 bases, with 16 bases spanning the gap. The CDR3 contains 16 residues. The germline gives CDR1 DFQATT, CDR2 SNEGSKA (reference sequence). DNA for the CDR3: TGCAGTGCTAGAAAGCCCCGCGGGGGAATGAACACTGAAGCTTTCTTT. This codes for CSARKPRGGMNTEAFF.

In this sample, this clonotype turned up many times. The chain couples TRBV20-1 to TRBJ1-4; no clear D. CDR3 length: 14 residues. The V end was cut by 6 bases, the J end by 8 bases, with 19 bases between. CDR1 is DFQATT, CDR2 SNEGSKA, per germline (reference sequence). The CDR3 sequence is CSAGGRSGTEKLFF. The CDR3 DNA reads TGCAGTGCCGGAGGAAGGTCAGGCACGGAAAAACTGTTTTTT.

This chain uses TRBV6-2 or TRBV6-3 with TRBJ1-1; no clear D gene. The germline V gene has CDR1 MNHEY and CDR2 SVGEGT. This CDR3 spans 15 amino acids. Trimming shortened V by 3 bases and J by 2 bases, and 13 bases separated the two germline ends. This chain's CDR3 is CASSYSSSANTEAFF. The CDR3 DNA sequence: TGTGCCAGCAGTTATTCCTCGTCAGCAAACACTGAAGCTTTCTTT.

The V and J genes are TRBV6-4 and TRBJ2-2; 7 bases map to TRBD1. Trimming at V came to 1 base and at J to 15 bases, leaving 26 bases not matched to a gene. This CDR3 spans 19 amino acids. Germline V gene sequence: CDR1 MRHNA, CDR2 SNTAGT. CDR3 amino acids: CASSDFHGTAPLNRGAVFF. The DNA of the CDR3 is TGTGCCAGCAGTGACTTCCACGGGACAGCTCCGCTTAACCGGGGAGCTGTGTTTTTT.